This entry describes one TCR beta chain. The sample originates from a study of T cells in severe cutaneous drug reactions. In the study overall: Blister fluids or cells and PBMC were collected from patients in acute or recovery stage.

Libraries were made by iRepertoire multiplex PCR with TCR subtype-specific primers for bulk and single-cell sequencing. From the multiplex PCR reads, TCRdb lists one entry per CDR3 protein and no DNA. The listing contains 4,000 or so distinct CDR3 sequences. CDR1 DFQATT and CDR2 SNEGSKA come from the germline V gene (reference sequence). CDR3 size: 12 residues. Sequenced patients had Stevens-Johnson syndrome or toxic epidermal necrolysis caused by carbamazepine. The chain uses TRBV20-1 and TRBJ2-7. The source of this sequence is a human donor with Stevens-Johnson syndrome, a severe cutaneous drug reaction. Input material: PBMCs. This CDR3 is CSAPRTTYEQYF.